The rows below give T cell receptor beta chains drawn from one sample of a study of blood T cell repertoires in COVID-19. Here immunoSEQ multiplex PCR was the method, and the copy in TCRdb shows in-frame clones only, minus some. The table records some 200,000 clones, around 81% of them present only once. The sequencing sample was made of peripheral blood. The source is a human donor in a cohort sampled during active COVID-19. The CDR3 runs from the conserved cysteine through the conserved F or W. Fields, in order: D gene, J gene, clone size, V gene, CDR3 protein, CDR3 DNA. A D gene is named only where the DNA matches it firmly. Clone sizes are given selectively: once, few, many, or a class where the clone is expanded.

>TRBD2|TRBJ2-5|few|TRBV28
CASSFQGLQETQYF
TGTGCCAGCAGTTTTCAGGGACTACAAGAGACCCAGTACTTC
>-|TRBJ1-1|-|TRBV3-1/TRBV3-2
CASSQALGLRGGTEAFF
TGTGCCAGCAGCCAAGCCCTTGGGCTCAGAGGGGGCACTGAAGCTTTCTTT
>TRBD1|TRBJ2-3|-|TRBV13
CASTVTGAGDTQYF
TGTGCCAGCACCGTAACAGGGGCGGGAGATACGCAGTATTTT
>TRBD1|TRBJ1-1|few|TRBV19
CASSIAGTGTSEAFF
TGTGCCAGTAGTATAGCCGGGACAGGAACATCTGAAGCTTTCTTT
>-|TRBJ1-5|-|TRBV28
CASQLYNQPQHF
TGTGCCAGCCAACTCTACAATCAGCCCCAGCATTTT
>-|TRBJ1-6|-|TRBV6-5
CASRRGEYNSPLHF
TGTGCCAGCAGACGGGGGGAGTATAATTCACCCCTCCACTTT
>TRBD1|TRBJ1-1|-|TRBV9
CASSTGGTNTEAFF
TGTGCCAGCAGCACAGGGGGAACGAACACTGAAGCTTTCTTT
>-|TRBJ2-7|-|TRBV15
CATSREGGRYEQYF
TGTGCCACCAGCAGAGAGGGGGGACGCTACGAGCAGTACTTC
>TRBD1|TRBJ1-2|few|TRBV9
CASSETGQYYGYTF
TGTGCCAGCAGCGAAACGGGACAGTACTATGGCTACACCTTC
>-|TRBJ2-3|once|TRBV5-6
CASSTGGTDTQYF
TGTGCCAGCAGCACCGGAGGCACAGATACGCAGTATTTT
>-|TRBJ2-7|-|TRBV5-1
CASTNEFGAEQYF
TGCGCCAGCACCAACGAATTTGGGGCCGAGCAGTACTTC
>-|TRBJ2-7|-|TRBV7-6
CASSLGPGRYEQYF
TGTGCCAGCAGCTTGGGGCCAGGGCGCTACGAGCAGTACTTC
>TRBD1|TRBJ2-5|few|TRBV6-2/TRBV6-3
CASSHRGEETQYF
TGTGCCAGCAGTCACAGGGGGGAAGAGACCCAGTACTTC
>TRBD2|TRBJ2-7|-|TRBV7-9
CASSEGRAYEQYF
TGTGCCAGCAGCGAGGGGAGGGCCTACGAGCAGTACTTC
>-|TRBJ2-5|-|TRBV7-2
CASSPTQGPGETQYF
TGTGCCAGCAGCCCCACCCAGGGGCCGGGGGAGACCCAGTACTTC
>TRBD2|TRBJ2-7|-|TRBV5-6
CASSPPASGIYEQYF
TGTGCCAGCAGCCCGCCGGCTAGCGGAATCTACGAGCAGTACTTC
>-|TRBJ2-2|few|TRBV19
CASRKNLIGVFTGELFF
TGTGCCAGTAGAAAAAACCTTATTGGAGTTTTCACCGGGGAGCTGTTTTTT
>-|TRBJ2-1|-|TRBV9
CASSVDGVWSYNEQFF
TGTGCCAGCAGCGTAGACGGGGTTTGGTCCTACAATGAGCAGTTCTTC
>-|TRBJ2-7|-|TRBV19
CASSIGRAYSYEQYF
TGTGCCAGTAGTATAGGGCGGGCGTACTCCTACGAGCAGTACTTC
>-|TRBJ1-3|-|TRBV3-1/TRBV3-2
CASSQATAIYF
TGTGCCAGCAGCCAAGCTACCGCCATATATTTT
>TRBD1|TRBJ2-7|-|TRBV7-8
CASRRDSSYEQYF
TGTGCCAGCAGGAGGGACAGCTCCTACGAGCAGTACTTC
>-|TRBJ1-5|many|TRBV28
CASSLVHRISNQPQHF
TGTGCCAGCAGTTTAGTACACAGGATCAGCAATCAGCCCCAGCATTTT
>TRBD2|TRBJ2-7|-|TRBV18
CASSPPLSGSPYEQYF
TGTGCCAGCTCACCCCCCCTCAGCGGGAGTCCCTACGAGCAGTACTTC
>TRBD2|TRBJ2-1|-|TRBV15
CATSTNTGLALNEQFF
TGTGCCACCAGCACCAACACGGGACTAGCCCTCAATGAGCAGTTCTTC
>TRBD1|TRBJ1-2|-|TRBV5-1
CASSRLQGERGYTF
TGCGCCAGCAGCCGACTTCAGGGGGAAAGGGGCTACACCTTC
>TRBD2|TRBJ2-7|once|TRBV3-1/TRBV3-2
CASSLGLAELEQYF
TGTGCCAGCAGCCTGGGACTAGCGGAGCTAGAGCAGTACTTC
>-|TRBJ2-3|-|TRBV27
CASSLSGTYTDTQYF
TGTGCCAGCAGTTTATCGGGGACTTACACAGATACGCAGTATTTT
>-|TRBJ2-5|-|TRBV7-3
CASSLRDQETQYF
TGTGCCAGCAGCTTACGTGACCAAGAGACCCAGTACTTC
>-|TRBJ1-1|few|TRBV28
CATSEQGAEAFF
TGTGCCACCAGTGAACAGGGAGCTGAAGCTTTCTTT
>-|TRBJ2-5|few|TRBV10-3
CAIRGSRGETQYF
TGTGCCATCAGGGGGTCGCGCGGGGAGACCCAGTACTTC
>-|TRBJ1-5|-|TRBV4-2
CASSPGPGAGPDQPQHF
TGTGCCAGCAGCCCCGGTCCTGGGGCAGGGCCGGATCAGCCCCAGCATTTT
>-|TRBJ1-1|once|TRBV29-1
CSGRTVREAFF
TGCAGCGGTCGGACAGTACGCGAAGCTTTCTTT
>TRBD2|TRBJ2-1|-|TRBV24-1
CATSDAGTSGSYNEQFF
TGTGCCACCAGTGACGCCGGGACTAGCGGCTCCTACAATGAGCAGTTCTTC
>-|TRBJ2-3|few|TRBV15
CATSRDQESTDTQYF
TGTGCCACCAGCAGAGATCAAGAGAGCACAGATACGCAGTATTTT
>-|TRBJ2-7|few|TRBV6-1
CASSEWGGSRGQYF
TGTGCCAGCAGTGAATGGGGAGGCTCTCGGGGGCAGTACTTC
>TRBD1|TRBJ2-3|few|TRBV7-8
CASSPGLDRASTDTQYF
TGTGCCAGCAGCCCCGGGCTGGACAGGGCTAGCACAGATACGCAGTATTTT
>-|TRBJ1-1|-|TRBV10-3
CAIGAGGEAFF
TGTGCCATCGGTGCGGGAGGAGAAGCTTTCTTT
>-|TRBJ2-3|few|TRBV6-1
CASSESQSRQYF
TGTGCCAGCAGTGAATCACAGAGCAGGCAGTATTTT
>TRBD1|TRBJ2-1|-|TRBV24-1
CATSDPGTGGGNEQFF
TGTGCCACCAGTGACCCCGGGACAGGGGGCGGGAATGAGCAGTTCTTC
>-|TRBJ1-5|-|TRBV19
CASSIVQGNQPQHF
TGTGCCAGTAGTATAGTCCAGGGGAATCAGCCCCAGCATTTT
>-|TRBJ1-5|-|TRBV2
CASSESPGQNNQPQHF
TGTGCCAGCAGTGAAAGCCCCGGACAGAACAATCAGCCCCAGCATTTT
>-|TRBJ2-2|-|TRBV18
CASSPQEAGELFF
TGTGCCAGCTCACCACAAGAGGCCGGAGAGCTGTTTTTT
>-|TRBJ1-3|-|TRBV27
CASGRGSSANTIYF
TGTGCCAGCGGTAGAGGGTCGTCTGCAAACACCATATATTTT
>TRBD1|TRBJ1-1|-|TRBV3-1/TRBV3-2
CASSLRTGSNTEAFF
TGTGCCAGCAGCCTAAGGACAGGATCGAACACTGAAGCTTTCTTT
>TRBD1|TRBJ1-2|once|TRBV18
CASSPTGQGAEGNYGYTF
TGTGCCAGCTCACCAACCGGACAGGGGGCGGAAGGGAACTATGGCTACACCTTC
>-|TRBJ1-5|-|TRBV24-1
CATSESGHRSNQPQHF
TGTGCCACCAGTGAATCAGGGCACCGAAGCAATCAGCCCCAGCATTTT
>-|TRBJ1-1|-|TRBV6-6
CASGYREGAFF
TGTGCCAGCGGCTACAGGGAGGGAGCTTTCTTT
>TRBD2|TRBJ2-2|-|TRBV9
CASSTTGGLALTGELFF
TGTGCCAGCAGCACCACGGGGGGACTAGCTCTAACCGGGGAGCTGTTTTTT